The 27 T cell receptor beta chains below all came from one sample that was sequenced in a study of T-cell reconstitution after alpha-beta-depleted transplantation in children. Molecular barcoding with unique molecular identifiers was used for the TCRbeta library. MiXCR, applied by TCRdb to the PCR reads, yields one record per CDR3 protein. Among fewer than 350,000 distinct CDR3 sequences listed, more than 9% were seen once. The sequenced sample was peripheral blood, obtained 180 days after TCRalphabeta/CD19-depleted stem cell transplant. The receptor set was obtained from a male patient aged 2 to 10 who had a stem cell transplant for chronic granulomatous disease, so the T cells may come from the graft donor.

A word on this clonotype: A much more abundant neighbour one base away suggests this may be a read error. J is TRBJ2-3 and V is TRBV15; no definite D call. Germline V gene sequence: CDR1 LNHNV, CDR2 YYDKDF (reference sequence). This CDR3 has 14 residues. The germline V and J ends were trimmed by 4 bases and 5 bases, with 13 bases remaining between them. CDR3 in DNA: TGTGCCACCAGCACCGGCCCTGGCAAAGATACGCAGTATTTT. This sequence encodes CATSTGPGKDTQYF.

Regarding this clonotype: A much larger clone is a single base away; this may be a read error. V and J are TRBV24-1 and TRBJ2-1; 10 bases align to TRBD2. Germline CDR1 is KGHDR and CDR2 is SFDVKD. This CDR3 is built from 15 residues. The CDR3 DNA reads TGTGCCACCAGTGTCCTAGCGGGAGTACACAAAGAGCAGTTCTTC. It yields the protein CATSVLAGVHKEQFF.

This clonotype was observed at least ten times. CDR3 sequence reads: CARHRVWHEQYF. CDR3 nucleotide sequence: TGTGCCAGACACAGGGTATGGCACGAGCAGTACTTC. The V gene is TRBV12-3 or TRBV12-4, the J gene TRBJ2-7; D is perhaps TRBD1 (6 bases). The V end lost 9 bases, the J end lost 5 bases, and 14 bases lay between the germline ends. CDR3 length: 12 residues.

Of note for this clonotype: A single base separates this from a much larger clone, so it may be a read error. The V call is TRBV7-2, the J call TRBJ2-7; the D is unclear. The length of the CDR3 is 14 residues. The V gene lost 1 base and the J gene lost 1 base, with 8 bases spanning the gap. Germline V CDR1 and CDR2: SGHTA, FQGNSA. This CDR3 is CASSLDPISYEQYF. CDR3 nucleotide sequence: TGTGCCAGCAGCTTAGATCCCATTTCCTACGAGCAGTACTTC.

This clonotype was seen ten or more times. This chain joins TRBV5-4 and TRBJ1-3; D unresolved. In germline, CDR1 is SGHNT, CDR2 YYREEE (reference sequence). Trimming removed 4 bases from V and 1 base from J, with 15 bases in between. The CDR3 has 16 amino acids. The CDR3 here is CASSPTMGRSGNTIYF. DNA for the CDR3: TGTGCCAGCAGCCCCACGATGGGAAGATCTGGAAACACCATATATTTT.

The rearrangement links TRBV15 to TRBJ2-7; TRBD1 aligns across 7 bases. Germline trimming cut 2 bases from V and 0 bases from J; bases unmatched to any gene: 10. The CDR3 is 17 residues long. Germline V lookup: CDR1 LNHNV, CDR2 YYDKDF (reference sequence). CDR3 residues: CATSRNLDRTSSYEQYF. The CDR3 region has the DNA TGTGCCACCAGCAGAAACCTGGACAGGACGAGCTCCTACGAGCAGTACTTC.

This clonotype was counted many times. The gene calls are TRBV10-3 and TRBJ2-1, with a weak D call TRBD1 (6 bases). The ends were cut back, 6 bases at V and 12 bases at J, with 18 bases in the middle. There are 13 residues in the CDR3. Germline assignment: CDR1 ENHRY and CDR2 SYGVKD. The chain's CDR3 is CAISFPGGVGQFF. The CDR3 DNA sequence: TGTGCCATCAGCTTCCCTGGGGGCGTGGGGCAGTTCTTC.

In its sample, this clonotype was seen many times. The V and J genes are TRBV29-1 and TRBJ1-2; D perhaps matches TRBD1 (5 bases). Germline V gives CDR1 SQVTM, CDR2 ANQGSEA. The CDR3 is 14 residues long. V was pared by 4 bases and J by 7 bases, with 19 bases between. The CDR3 nucleotides are TGCAGCGTTGGCCGGGTGTCAGGGTACGCTGGCTACACCTTC. It specifies CSVGRVSGYAGYTF.

The genes are TRBV6-1 and TRBJ2-7, with D tentatively TRBD1 (5 bases). Germline CDR1 and CDR2: MNHNS and SASEGT. The V and J ends lost 7 bases and 6 bases respectively, with 19 bases between them. The CDR3 extends over 14 amino acids. CDR3 region: CASTHTAGFGEQYF. The CDR3 DNA is TGTGCCAGCACCCACACGGCAGGGTTTGGCGAGCAGTACTTC.

This clonotype occurred many times. This chain links TRBV20-1 with TRBJ2-5; no firm D call. Per the germline V gene, CDR1 is DFQATT and CDR2 is SNEGSKA (reference sequence). V lost 3 bases and J 7 bases, leaving 18 bases between the germline ends. The CDR3 totals 14 residues. CDR3 DNA: TGCAGTGCTAGTATGGGCTCCGTGAGTTGGACCCAGTACTTC. Amino acids: CSASMGSVSWTQYF.

This clonotype was detected many times. The chain has TRBV5-1 and TRBJ2-7; the match to TRBD2 covers 8 bases. The CDR3 totals 16 residues. V dropped 0 bases and J dropped 4; count of bases not matched to a gene: 9. CDR1 SGHRS and CDR2 YFSETQ come from the germline V gene. CDR3 bases: TGCGCCAGCAGCTTGGTTGCGGGAGGCCCCCAATACGAGCAGTACTTC. Its translation is CASSLVAGGPQYEQYF.

In its sample, this clonotype was seen many times. The V gene is TRBV15, the J gene TRBJ2-3; perhaps TRBD2 as D (5 bases). The CDR3 consists of 15 residues. Germline CDR1 and CDR2: LNHNV and YYDKDF (reference sequence). V shed 1 base and J shed 6 bases, with 14 bases lying between them. The CDR3 loop reads CATSRAPSTMDTQYF. CDR3 sequence (DNA): TGTGCCACCAGCAGAGCCCCTAGCACAATGGATACGCAGTATTTT.

This clonotype appeared many times. The gene calls are TRBV5-1 and TRBJ2-5; TRBD2 matches at 12 bases. This CDR3 is 17 amino acids long. V dropped 0 bases and J dropped 5; count of bases not matched to a gene: 8. Germline values: CDR1 SGHRS, CDR2 YFSETQ. The CDR3 is CASSLELAGGPSETQYF. The CDR3, as DNA: TGCGCCAGCAGCTTGGAGCTAGCGGGAGGGCCGAGCGAGACCCAGTACTTC.

As concerns this clonotype: Given a much more abundant clone one base away, this may be a read error. The chain is built from TRBV18 and TRBJ2-1, with D possibly being TRBD2 (6 bases). CDR1 and CDR2 (germline): KGHSH, LQKENI. This CDR3 has 16 residues. The CDR3 bases are TGTGCCAGCTCACCACCGCAGGGACTCTCCAACAATGAGCAGTTCTTC. Translated: CASSPPQGLSNNEQFF.

In this sample, this clonotype turned up many times. The gene calls are TRBV12-3 or TRBV12-4 and TRBJ2-1, with 10 bases matching TRBD2. After removal of 1 base from V and 9 bases from J, the junction contained 9 bases not matched to a gene. The CDR3 is made up of 16 amino acids. The chain's CDR3 is CASSLGLWLAGGEQFF. Written as DNA, the CDR3 is TGTGCCAGCAGTTTAGGGCTGTGGTTAGCGGGGGGTGAGCAGTTCTTC.

The rearrangement joins TRBV20-1 to TRBJ1-1; TRBD1 aligns across 7 bases. This CDR3 is 14 amino acids long. V was clipped by 5 bases and J by 8 bases; unmatched bases: 14. The germline gives CDR1 DFQATT, CDR2 SNEGSKA (reference sequence). The CDR3 protein is CSALDRTGRTEAFF. Here the CDR3 DNA reads TGCAGTGCTTTAGACCGGACAGGAAGGACGGAAGCTTTCTTT.

This clonotype has a count of ten or more. The chain employs TRBV20-1 and TRBJ2-3, with 13 bases fitting TRBD2. Unmatched junction bases numbered 15, after V lost 5 bases and J lost 4 bases. Germline lookup yields CDR1 DFQATT and CDR2 SNEGSKA (reference sequence). The CDR3 loop spans 18 amino acids. As DNA, the CDR3 is TGCAGTGCTCCTTTCCTTGGGCCACTAGCGGGGGGGCCAGATACGCAGTATTTT. Its translation is CSAPFLGPLAGGPDTQYF.

This clonotype was observed many times. V and J are TRBV20-1 and TRBJ2-1, with TRBD2 matching over 8 bases. The length of the CDR3 is 14 residues. Trimming cost V 5 bases and J 2 bases; bases outside gene matches: 5. The germline V gene encodes CDR1 DFQATT and CDR2 SNEGSKA (reference sequence). The CDR3 spells CSAQREGPYNEQFF. The DNA of the CDR3 is TGCAGTGCTCAACGGGAGGGCCCCTACAATGAGCAGTTCTTC.

This clonotype has at least ten counts. J is TRBJ1-6 and V is TRBV3-1; D possibly corresponds to TRBD1 (6 bases). Germline V CDR1 and CDR2: LGHDT, YNNKEL (reference sequence). The CDR3 has 15 amino acids. V dropped 4 bases and J dropped 2 bases, with 9 bases sitting between them. CDR3 in amino acids: CASSRGQTYNSPLHF. The DNA for the CDR3 is TGTGCCAGCAGCCGCGGACAGACCTATAATTCACCCCTCCACTTT.

This clonotype was seen at least ten times. J is TRBJ2-7 and V is TRBV5-5; 8 nucleotides match TRBD2. Trimming cost V 4 bases and J 4 bases; bases outside gene matches: 7. The length of the CDR3 is 14 residues. The V gene's germline CDR1 is SGHKS and CDR2 YYEKEE (reference sequence). The CDR3 coding sequence is TGTGCCAGCAGCCGCACTAGCGGTGTTTACGAGCAGTACTTC. Translated: CASSRTSGVYEQYF.

In the case of this clonotype: This could be a read error, since a much larger clone is one nucleotide away. Since no conserved phenylalanine or tryptophan closes the CDR3, a read error is the likely cause. The V gene is TRBV9, the J gene TRBJ2-1; TRBD2 matches 15 bases. Per germline, CDR1 SGDLS and CDR2 YYNGEE. With V trimmed by 3 bases and J by 2 bases, 18 bases remained unmatched. The CDR3 length is 22 residues. CDR3 protein: CASSALSGEGLAGGWPYNEQFL. CDR3 DNA: TGTGCCAGCAGCGCACTCTCCGGGGAGGGACTAGCGGGAGGATGGCCCTACAATGAGCAGTTCTTG.

The table lists this clonotype with many counts. This sequence joins TRBV20-1 and TRBJ1-5; 10 bases are shared with TRBD1. With V trimmed by 0 bases and J by 0 bases, 8 bases remained unmatched. Per the germline V gene, CDR1 is DFQATT and CDR2 is SNEGSKA (reference sequence). CDR3 size: 18 residues. CDR3 DNA: TGCAGTGCTAGAGATTCAGGACAGGGGGGTCGTAGCAATCAGCCCCAGCATTTT. Amino acid sequence: CSARDSGQGGRSNQPQHF.

This clonotype was detected ten times or more. The chain joins TRBV7-6 to TRBJ2-1; 8 bases agree with TRBD2. The germline V gene has CDR1 SGHVS and CDR2 FNYEAQ. There are 15 residues in the CDR3. V was pared by 4 bases and J by 2 bases, with 4 bases of the junction left unmatched. This chain's CDR3 is CASSSGLGAYNEQFF. CDR3 coding DNA: TGTGCCAGCAGCTCGGGACTAGGGGCCTACAATGAGCAGTTCTTC.

This clonotype was seen at least ten times. The rearrangement joins TRBV7-6 to TRBJ2-7; 9 bases line up with TRBD1. Germline V gives CDR1 SGHVS, CDR2 FNYEAQ. This CDR3 comprises 16 residues. V trimming: 4 bases; J trimming: 3 bases; junction bases outside the gene matches: 10. The CDR3 region has the DNA TGTGCCAGCAGCTCCCGACAGGGGGGCTACAACTACGAGCAGTACTTC. Translating it yields CASSSRQGGYNYEQYF.

About this clonotype itself: A much larger clone differs by one base, so this may be a read error. The rearrangement joins TRBV5-1 to TRBJ2-2; D may be TRBD1 (6 bases). There are 14 residues in the CDR3. The germline CDR1 and CDR2 sequences are SGHRS and YFSETQ. As DNA, the CDR3 is TGCGCCAGAAGCTCCACAGGGTACACCGGGGAGCTGTTTTTT. This gives the protein CARSSTGYTGELFF.

This clonotype was detected many times. The chain uses TRBV7-3 and TRBJ2-7; 9 nucleotides line up with TRBD1. With 5 bases clipped from V and 0 bases from J, the junction kept 17 bases outside the gene matches. This CDR3 is built from 19 residues. Germline V gives CDR1 SGHTA, CDR2 FQGTGA. This CDR3 reads CASSPYRDRVRGSSYEQYF. DNA for the CDR3: TGTGCCAGCAGCCCCTATCGGGACAGGGTAAGAGGAAGCTCCTACGAGCAGTACTTC.

Notes on this clonotype: The CDR3 ends on some other residue instead of the conserved phenylalanine or tryptophan, so this is likely a read error. The chain employs TRBV28 and TRBJ1-1, with D maybe TRBD1 (5 bases). The CDR3 has 14 amino acids. CDR1 is MDHEN, CDR2 SYDVKM, per germline. V was shortened by 1 base and J by 7 bases, with 13 bases between the two germline ends. CDR3 sequence reads: CASSLSGRDYEAFS. Here the CDR3 DNA reads TGTGCCAGCAGTTTATCAGGGCGCGATTATGAAGCTTTCTCT.